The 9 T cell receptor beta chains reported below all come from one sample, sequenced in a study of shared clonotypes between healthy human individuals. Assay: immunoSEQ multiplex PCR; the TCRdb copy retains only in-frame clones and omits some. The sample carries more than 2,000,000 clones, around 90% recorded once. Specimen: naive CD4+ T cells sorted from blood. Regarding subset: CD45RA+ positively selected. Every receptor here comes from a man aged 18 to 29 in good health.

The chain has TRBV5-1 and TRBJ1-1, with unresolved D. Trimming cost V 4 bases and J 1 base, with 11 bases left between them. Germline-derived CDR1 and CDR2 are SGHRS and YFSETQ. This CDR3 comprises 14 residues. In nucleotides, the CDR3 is TGCGCCAGCAGCAATGGAGGGCAGAACACTGAAGCTTTCTTT. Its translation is CASSNGGQNTEAFF.

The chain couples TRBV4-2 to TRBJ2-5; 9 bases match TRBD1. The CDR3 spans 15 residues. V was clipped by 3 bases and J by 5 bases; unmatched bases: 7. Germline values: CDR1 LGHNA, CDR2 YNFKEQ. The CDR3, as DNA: TGTGCCAGCAGCCAGGGGACAGGGATTGGGGAGACCCAGTACTTC. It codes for CASSQGTGIGETQYF.

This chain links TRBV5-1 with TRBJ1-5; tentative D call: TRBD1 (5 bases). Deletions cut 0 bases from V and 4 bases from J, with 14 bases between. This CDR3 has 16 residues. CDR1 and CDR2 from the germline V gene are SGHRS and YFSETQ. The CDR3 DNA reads TGCGCCAGCAGCTTGGGGCCCTCTGGGGGGAATCAGCCCCAGCATTTT. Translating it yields CASSLGPSGGNQPQHF.

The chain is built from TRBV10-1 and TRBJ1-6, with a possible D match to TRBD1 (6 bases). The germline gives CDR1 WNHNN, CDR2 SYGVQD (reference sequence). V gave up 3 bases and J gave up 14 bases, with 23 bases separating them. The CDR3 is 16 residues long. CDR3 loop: CASSELYREIRRSLHF. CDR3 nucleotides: TGCGCCAGCAGTGAACTGTACAGGGAAATACGGCGATCCCTCCACTTT.

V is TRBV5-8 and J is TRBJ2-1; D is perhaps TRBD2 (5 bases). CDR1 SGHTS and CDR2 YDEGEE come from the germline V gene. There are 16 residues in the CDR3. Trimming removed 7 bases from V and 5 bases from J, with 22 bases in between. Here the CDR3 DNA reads TGTGCCAGCCCCCGAAGGGCAGGTCAGCGGAACAATGAGCAGTTCTTC. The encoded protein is CASPRRAGQRNNEQFF.

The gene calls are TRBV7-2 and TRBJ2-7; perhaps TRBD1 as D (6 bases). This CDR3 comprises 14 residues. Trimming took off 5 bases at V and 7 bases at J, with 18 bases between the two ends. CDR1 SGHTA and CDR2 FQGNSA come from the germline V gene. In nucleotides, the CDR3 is TGTGCCAGCAGCAAAGAGGGGACACGGGGTGAGCAGTACTTC. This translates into CASSKEGTRGEQYF.

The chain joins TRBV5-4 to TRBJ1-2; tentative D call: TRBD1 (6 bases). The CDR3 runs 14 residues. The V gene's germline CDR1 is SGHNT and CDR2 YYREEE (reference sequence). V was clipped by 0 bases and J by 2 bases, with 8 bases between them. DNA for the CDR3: TGTGCCAGCAGCTTGGGGACAGAGAACTATGGCTACACCTTC. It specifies CASSLGTENYGYTF.

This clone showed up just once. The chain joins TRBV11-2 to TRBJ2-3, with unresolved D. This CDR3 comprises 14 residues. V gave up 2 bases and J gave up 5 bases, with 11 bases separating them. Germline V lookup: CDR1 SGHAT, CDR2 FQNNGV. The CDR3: CASSLLLSGDTQYF. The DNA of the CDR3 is TGTGCCAGCAGCTTACTCCTATCCGGAGATACGCAGTATTTT.

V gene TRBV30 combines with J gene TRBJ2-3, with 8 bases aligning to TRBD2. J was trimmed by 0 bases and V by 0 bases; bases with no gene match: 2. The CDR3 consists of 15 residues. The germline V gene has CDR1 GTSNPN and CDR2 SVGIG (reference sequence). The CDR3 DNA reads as TGTGCCTGGAGTGTACCTAGCGGGAGCACAGATACGCAGTATTTT. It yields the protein CAWSVPSGSTDTQYF.